A selection of T cell receptor beta chains follows, all from one sample in a study of TIL therapy for anti-PD-1-resistant metastatic lung cancer. The data were produced by immunoSEQ multiplex PCR, yet TCRdb's version contains in-frame clones alone and is incomplete. The sample holds tens of thousands of clones, 55% to 75% seen once. The sample consisted of blood, taken at baseline. Every receptor here comes from a person aged 25 to 80 with non-small cell lung cancer. Each CDR3 is given with its conserved first and last residue. The D gene is left open where the match is weak. Size tells how often a clone was seen (once, few, many) or the class of an expanded clone, and some rows leave it out.

V gene,J gene,clone size,D gene,CDR3 protein,CDR3 DNA
TRBV2,TRBJ1-2,many,.,CASSEGGRYGYTF,TGTGCCAGCAGTGAAGGAGGTCGCTATGGCTACACCTTC
TRBV2,TRBJ2-7,.,.,CASSELIPGEQYF,TGTGCCAGCAGTGAACTAATTCCTGGTGAGCAGTACTTC
TRBV27,TRBJ2-7,few,TRBD2,CASSLTSGGAEQYF,TGTGCCAGCAGTCTGACTAGCGGGGGGGCCGAGCAGTACTTC
TRBV7-6,TRBJ2-7,.,TRBD2,CASSPHGRAKEQYF,TGTGCCAGCAGCCCCCATGGGAGGGCGAAAGAGCAGTACTTC
TRBV30,TRBJ2-3,once,.,CAWSVYNTQYF,TGTGCCTGGAGTGTATATAATACGCAGTATTTT
TRBV7-9,TRBJ2-7,.,.,CASSHVAASSYEQYF,TGTGCCAGCAGCCACGTAGCGGCTAGCTCCTACGAGCAGTACTTC
TRBV28,TRBJ1-2,.,.,CASSFRVLSDRGYTF,TGTGCCAGCAGTTTTAGGGTTCTGTCGGATCGGGGCTACACCTTC
TRBV4-2,TRBJ2-7,.,.,CASSQDSRGRAYEQYF,TGTGCCAGCAGCCAAGACTCGCGGGGTAGGGCCTACGAGCAGTACTTC
TRBV11-3,TRBJ1-2,.,.,CASSFGGNYGYTF,TGTGCCAGCAGCTTTGGTGGGAACTATGGCTACACCTTC
TRBV7-6,TRBJ2-1,.,.,CASSADLVKDNEQFF,TGTGCCAGCAGCGCAGACCTAGTTAAGGACAATGAGCAGTTCTTC
TRBV6-5,TRBJ2-1,.,.,CASSKDSYNEQFF,TGTGCCAGCAGTAAGGACAGTTACAATGAGCAGTTCTTC
TRBV2,TRBJ1-5,once,.,CASSEGAWQPQHF,TGTGCCAGCAGTGAAGGGGCATGGCAGCCCCAGCATTTT
TRBV19,TRBJ2-4,.,.,CASSIGGLAKNIQYF,TGTGCCAGTAGTATCGGGGGCCTTGCCAAAAACATTCAGTACTTC
TRBV5-1,TRBJ1-2,few,TRBD1,CASQGELDGYTF,TGCGCCAGCCAGGGGGAGTTGGATGGCTACACCTTC
TRBV2,TRBJ2-4,many,.,CASSGVGSAKNIQYF,TGTGCCAGCAGTGGGGTCGGGTCTGCCAAAAACATTCAGTACTTC
TRBV6-5,TRBJ1-4,.,.,CASRREAGAEKLFF,TGTGCCAGTCGGAGGGAGGCAGGTGCTGAAAAACTGTTTTTT
TRBV30,TRBJ1-6,.,TRBD1,CAWRDRGLVYSPLHF,TGTGCCTGGAGGGACAGGGGGCTTGTCTATTCACCCCTCCACTTT
TRBV29-1,TRBJ1-2,once,.,CSVWSWDYGYTF,TGCAGCGTTTGGTCGTGGGACTATGGCTACACCTTC
TRBV6-6,TRBJ1-1,few,TRBD1,CASSLDRVTEAFF,TGTGCCAGCAGCCTTGACAGGGTGACTGAAGCTTTCTTT
TRBV15,TRBJ2-2,.,TRBD1,CATSTLAGQGNTGELFF,TGTGCCACCAGCACTTTAGCCGGACAGGGTAACACCGGGGAGCTGTTTTTT
TRBV5-4,TRBJ2-5,.,.,CASSLLATETQYF,TGTGCCAGCAGCTTGTTGGCTACAGAGACCCAGTACTTC
TRBV5-4,TRBJ2-7,.,.,CASSAEGSYEQYF,TGTGCCAGCAGCGCAGAGGGCTCCTACGAGCAGTACTTC
TRBV4-1,TRBJ1-1,.,.,CASSPADSRGRAFF,TGCGCCAGCAGCCCGGCCGATAGTAGGGGGAGAGCTTTCTTT
TRBV7-9,TRBJ2-5,.,TRBD2,CASSLGTRGTQYF,TGTGCCAGCAGCCTTGGGACTAGGGGGACCCAGTACTTC
TRBV30,TRBJ2-1,.,TRBD1,CAWSPGTGEFF,TGTGCCTGGAGTCCCGGGACAGGGGAATTCTTC
TRBV28,TRBJ2-7,.,.,CASSLTPEAYEQYF,TGTGCCAGCAGTCTGACCCCTGAGGCCTACGAGCAGTACTTC
TRBV10-3,TRBJ1-5,.,.,CAKRGPVQGQPQHF,TGTGCCAAGCGGGGCCCGGTGCAGGGTCAGCCCCAGCATTTT
TRBV4-1,TRBJ2-5,.,TRBD1,CASSQGGTGVETQYF,TGCGCCAGCAGCCAAGGTGGGACAGGGGTCGAGACCCAGTACTTC
TRBV7-8,TRBJ1-6,medium-sized,TRBD1,CASSGWDSNSPLHF,TGTGCCAGCAGCGGGTGGGACAGCAATTCACCCCTCCACTTT